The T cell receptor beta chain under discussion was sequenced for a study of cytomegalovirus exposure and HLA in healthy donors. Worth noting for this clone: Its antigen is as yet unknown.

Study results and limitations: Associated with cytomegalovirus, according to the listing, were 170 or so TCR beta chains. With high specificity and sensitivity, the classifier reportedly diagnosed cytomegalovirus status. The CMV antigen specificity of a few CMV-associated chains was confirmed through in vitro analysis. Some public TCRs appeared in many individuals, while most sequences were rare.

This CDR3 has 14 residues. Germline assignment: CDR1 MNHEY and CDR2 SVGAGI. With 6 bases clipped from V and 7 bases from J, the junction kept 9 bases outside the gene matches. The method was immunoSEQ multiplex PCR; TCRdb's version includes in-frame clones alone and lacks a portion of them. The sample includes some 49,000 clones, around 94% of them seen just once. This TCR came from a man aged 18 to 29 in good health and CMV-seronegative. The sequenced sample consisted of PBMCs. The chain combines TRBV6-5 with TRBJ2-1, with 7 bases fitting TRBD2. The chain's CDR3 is CASSSGGAPNEQFF. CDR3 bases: TGTGCCAGCAGCTCGGGGGGAGCCCCAAATGAGCAGTTCTTC.